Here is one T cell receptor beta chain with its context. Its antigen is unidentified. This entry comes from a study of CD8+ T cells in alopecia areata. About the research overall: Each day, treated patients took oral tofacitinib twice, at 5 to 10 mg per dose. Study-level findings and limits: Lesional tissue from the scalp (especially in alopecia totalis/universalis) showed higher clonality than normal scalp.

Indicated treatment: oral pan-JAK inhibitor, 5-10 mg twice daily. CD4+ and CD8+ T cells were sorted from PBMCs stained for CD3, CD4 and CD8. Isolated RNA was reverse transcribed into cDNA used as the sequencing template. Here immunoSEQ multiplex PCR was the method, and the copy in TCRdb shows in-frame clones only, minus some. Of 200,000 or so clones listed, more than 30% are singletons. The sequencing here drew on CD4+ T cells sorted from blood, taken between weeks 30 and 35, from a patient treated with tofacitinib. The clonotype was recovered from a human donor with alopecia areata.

CDR3 protein: CASSQSTWNYGYTF. The CDR3, as DNA: TGTGCCAGCAGCCAATCGACATGGAACTATGGCTACACCTTC. The chain recombines TRBV5-4 with TRBJ1-2; D unresolved. The V gene's germline CDR1 is SGHNT and CDR2 YYREEE (reference sequence). Trimming removed 4 bases from V and 2 bases from J, with 12 bases in between. The CDR3 is 14 amino acids.